The clone carrying this TCR beta chain was recorded a few times. Its cognate antigen is unknown. This sample is part of a study of identical twins. Findings and caveats of the study: Twins shared beta out-of-frame sequences in excess, but this excess was weaker.

Germline assignment: CDR1 SGHRS and CDR2 YFSETQ. The ends were cut back, 5 bases at V and 10 bases at J, with 16 bases in the middle. CDR3 length: 14 residues. TCRdb passed the 5' RACE reads through MiXCR, listing each CDR3 protein once. Found here are roughly 490,000 distinct CDR3 sequences, 14% of them singletons; the top ten hold more than 0.8%. This sample was also put to use in a study of yellow fever vaccine responses in identical twins. That study adds: Reportedly, the response of twins' T cells to the vaccine seemed partly convergent, partly personalized.

J is TRBJ1-6 and V is TRBV5-1; D may be TRBD1 (5 bases). This TCR derives from a woman aged 18-29 years in good health. Specimen: CD4+ T cells sorted from blood. CDR3 sequence (DNA): TGCGCCAGCAGACCGACAGTTTCGGGATCACCCCTCCACTTT. This encodes CASRPTVSGSPLHF.